Below, one T cell receptor (beta chain) is given with its context. Antigen unknown. These data are taken from a study of cytomegalovirus exposure and HLA in healthy donors. At the level of the study: Earlier, 100 million to 120 million unique TCR beta sequences were recovered from about 170 million T cells by an analysis. Most genotyped donors, over 70% of around 370, had Caucasian-associated genetic ancestry. Study-level points and caveats: Cytomegalovirus association was assigned to more than 150 TCR beta chains.

V lost 6 bases and J lost 7, with 19 bases in between. This CDR3 contains 15 residues. Germline V gene lookup returns CDR1 MGHRA and CDR2 YSYEKL. Amplification used 60 Vbeta primers and 13 Jbeta primers. Only in-frame clones appear in the TCRdb table, and some are missing; sequencing was by immunoSEQ multiplex PCR. The sample holds under 130,000 clones, around 80% seen once. The J gene is TRBJ1-5, the V gene TRBV4-1; tentatively, D is TRBD1 (5 bases). The specimen sequenced was PBMCs. The source is a man aged 25 to 40 in good health and CMV-seronegative. The CDR3 nucleotides read TGCGCCAGCAGTCTAGGCCGGGGGTTGGAGCAGCCCCAGCATTTT. This encodes CASSLGRGLEQPQHF.